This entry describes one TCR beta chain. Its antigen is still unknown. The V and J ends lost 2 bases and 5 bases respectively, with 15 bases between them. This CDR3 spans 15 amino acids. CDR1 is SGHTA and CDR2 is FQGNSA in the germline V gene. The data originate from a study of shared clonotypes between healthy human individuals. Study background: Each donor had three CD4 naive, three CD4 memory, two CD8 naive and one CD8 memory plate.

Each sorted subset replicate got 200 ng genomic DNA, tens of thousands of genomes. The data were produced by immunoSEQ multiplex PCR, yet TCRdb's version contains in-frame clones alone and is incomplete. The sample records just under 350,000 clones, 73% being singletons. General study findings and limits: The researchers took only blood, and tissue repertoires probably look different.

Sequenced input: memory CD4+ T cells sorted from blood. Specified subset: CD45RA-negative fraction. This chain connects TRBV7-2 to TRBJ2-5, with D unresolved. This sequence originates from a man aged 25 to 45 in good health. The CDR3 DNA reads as TGTGCCAGCAGCTTAAATCGGGTAGGATTGGAGACCCAGTACTTC. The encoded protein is CASSLNRVGLETQYF.